One and the same sample provided the 29 T cell receptor beta chains below, sequenced in a study of T cell changes during pregnancy in multiple sclerosis. Here immunoSEQ multiplex PCR was the method, and the copy in TCRdb shows in-frame clones only, minus some. The profile shows some 62,000 clones, about 90% of them singletons. Source: peripheral blood, taken in the second trimester of pregnancy. The source of these receptors is a female donor in good health, enrolled as a control in a pregnancy study.

The chain uses TRBV2 and TRBJ2-5; 15 bases align to TRBD2. The CDR3 consists of 16 residues. Germline V gene lookup returns CDR1 SNHLY and CDR2 FYNNEI. J was trimmed by 3 bases and V by 7 bases; bases with no gene match: 6. This CDR3 reads CASNPWTSGREETQYF. The CDR3 region has the DNA TGTGCCAGCAATCCCTGGACTAGCGGGAGGGAAGAGACCCAGTACTTC.

This clone came up a few times. J is TRBJ1-1 and V is TRBV15, with unresolved D. The germline gives CDR1 LNHNV, CDR2 YYDKDF (reference sequence). The CDR3 length is 12 residues. V was trimmed by 3 bases and J by 6 bases, leaving 8 bases between them. In DNA, the CDR3 is TGTGCCACCAGCAGTAGCTCCCCTGAAGCTTTCTTT. This gives the protein CATSSSSPEAFF.

This chain connects TRBV5-4 to TRBJ1-4, with 7 bases aligning to TRBD1. The CDR3 runs 16 residues. Germline loops: CDR1 SGHNT, CDR2 YYREEE (reference sequence). Trimming took 1 base from V and 4 from J; bases not matched to a gene: 7. The CDR3 spells CASSLRGPGGNEKLFF. The CDR3 DNA reads as TGTGCCAGCAGCTTGAGGGGGCCAGGGGGTAATGAAAAACTGTTTTTT.

The chain links TRBV4-1 to TRBJ1-3; maybe TRBD1 (6 bases). Germline assignment: CDR1 MGHRA and CDR2 YSYEKL. V was trimmed by 0 bases and J by 1 base, leaving 10 bases between them. The CDR3 consists of 16 residues. The CDR3 protein is CASSQDPTGSGNTIYF. The CDR3 DNA follows: TGCGCCAGCAGCCAAGATCCGACAGGTTCTGGAAACACCATATATTTT.

V usage is TRBV27 and J usage is TRBJ1-1; 12 positions agree with TRBD1. J lost 5 bases, V lost 6 bases, and 13 bases had no gene match. Germline CDR1 and CDR2: MNHEY and SMNVEV (reference sequence). CDR3 length: 17 residues. The DNA for the CDR3 is TGTGCCAGCAGCCCCACCGGGACAGGGGGCTTTCAGACTGAAGCTTTCTTT. This translates into CASSPTGTGGFQTEAFF.

The chain couples TRBV11-3 to TRBJ2-5, with D maybe TRBD2 (7 bases). V shed 3 bases and J shed 2 bases, with 16 bases lying between them. CDR1 and CDR2 from the germline V gene are SGHNT and YENEEA. The CDR3 extends over 16 amino acids. The CDR3: CASSFRGGGVQETQYF. Written as DNA, the CDR3 is TGTGCCAGCAGCTTTAGGGGGGGCGGTGTTCAAGAGACCCAGTACTTC.

The chain recombines TRBV2 with TRBJ2-2, with a tentative D call TRBD1 (6 bases). This CDR3 has 15 amino acids. Trimming removed 7 bases from V and 0 bases from J, with 12 bases in between. The V gene's germline CDR1 is SNHLY and CDR2 FYNNEI. CDR3 DNA: TGTGCCAGCAACAGGGTTGGTTCGAACACCGGGGAGCTGTTTTTT. It yields the protein CASNRVGSNTGELFF.

V is TRBV12-5 and J is TRBJ2-1; 9 bases fit TRBD1. This CDR3 region has 18 residues. J was trimmed by 4 bases and V by 0 bases; bases with no gene match: 10. Germline V gene sequence: CDR1 LGHNT, CDR2 FRNRAP. CDR3 DNA sequence: TGTGCTAGTGGTTTGGTACATACCGGGACAGGGTCATACAATGAGCAGTTCTTC. It specifies CASGLVHTGTGSYNEQFF.

For the CDR3, the DNA is TGTGCCAGCAGGGGGACAGGGGAAACAAGTTCCTATAATTCACCCCTCCACTTT. Its translation: CASRGTGETSSYNSPLHF. The chain employs TRBV2 and TRBJ1-6; 10 bases are a match to TRBD1. This CDR3 region has 18 residues. Germline-derived CDR1 and CDR2 are SNHLY and FYNNEI. Unmatched junction bases numbered 9, after V lost 6 bases and J lost 1 base.

Written as DNA, the CDR3 is TGTGCCAGCAGCAAAAAAAGGGGGTTATTTACTAACACCTTC. Translation: CASSKKRGLFTNTF. The chain uses TRBV21-1 and TRBJ1-2; the D segment call TRBD1 is taken from the table without a DNA check. TRBV21-1 is recorded as a pseudogene. The CDR3 spans 14 residues.

J is TRBJ2-5 and V is TRBV2; D is unclear. CDR3 length equals 17 residues. Germline V lookup: CDR1 SNHLY, CDR2 FYNNEI. V lost 7 bases, J lost 1 base, and 22 bases lay in between. Here the CDR3 reads CASMKGDNLGVQETQYF. CDR3 sequence (DNA): TGTGCCAGCATGAAAGGAGATAATCTAGGTGTCCAAGAGACCCAGTACTTC.

The chain carries TRBV7-2 and TRBJ2-7, with 8 bases identical to TRBD1. The V gene end was trimmed by 5 bases and the J gene end by 2 bases; junction bases not matched to a gene: 8. The germline gives CDR1 SGHTA, CDR2 FQGNSA. This CDR3 contains 15 residues. This CDR3 reads CASSQGAGTTYEQYF. DNA of the CDR3: TGTGCCAGCAGCCAGGGGGCGGGAACTACCTACGAGCAGTACTTC.

This rearrangement joins TRBV7-9 to TRBJ2-7; 12 bases align to TRBD2. CDR3 size: 16 residues. V gave up 1 base and J gave up 6 bases; unmatched junction bases: 7. From germline, CDR1 is SEHNR and CDR2 FQNEAQ (reference sequence). The CDR3 region is CASSLGLAGGMSEQYF. The CDR3 DNA reads TGTGCCAGCAGCTTAGGCCTAGCGGGGGGGATGTCCGAGCAGTACTTC.

The chain joins TRBV6-5 to TRBJ1-1, with 11 bases identical to TRBD1. This CDR3 has 15 amino acids. The trim removed 5 bases at V and 6 bases at J, leaving 8 bases unmatched. Germline V gives CDR1 MNHEY, CDR2 SVGAGI. The CDR3 nucleotides are TGTGCCAGCAGTCCGGACAGGGGGCGAAGGGCTGAAGCTTTCTTT. Translating gives CASSPDRGRRAEAFF.

This sequence joins TRBV5-6 and TRBJ2-7; D is undetermined. Germline V CDR1 and CDR2: SGHDT, YYEEEE. V was cut by 0 bases and J by 3 bases, with 16 bases left in between. The CDR3 covers 16 residues. The CDR3 nucleotides read TGTGCCAGCAGCTTGGGAGCAGGTTACGCTGGCTACGAGCAGTACTTC. It codes for CASSLGAGYAGYEQYF.

The genes are TRBV11-2 and TRBJ2-2, with 7 bases fitting TRBD2. CDR1 is SGHAT and CDR2 is FQNNGV in the germline V gene. The CDR3 is made up of 15 amino acids. V shed 7 bases, J shed 7 bases, and the junction held 12 bases outside the gene matches. This chain's CDR3 is CASNDGGNSIGELFF. The CDR3 bases are TGTGCCAGCAACGACGGGGGGAACAGTATCGGGGAGCTGTTTTTT.

V and J are TRBV29-1 and TRBJ2-5; possibly TRBD1 for D (6 bases). V lost 7 bases and J 2 bases, leaving 14 bases between the germline ends. CDR3 length: 13 amino acids. Per the germline V gene, CDR1 is SQVTM and CDR2 is ANQGSEA. The CDR3 DNA sequence: TGCAGCGCCAGCGGACAGTTACAAGAGACCCAGTACTTC. It encodes CSASGQLQETQYF.

The V call is TRBV5-1, the J call TRBJ1-1; no clear D. Between the trimmed V and J ends, which lost 0 bases and 1 base, there was a span of 7 bases. The CDR3 runs to 14 residues. The germline V gene encodes CDR1 SGHRS and CDR2 YFSETQ. The CDR3 nucleotides are TGCGCCAGCAGCTTGGGGGCCCAGAACACTGAAGCTTTCTTT. It codes for CASSLGAQNTEAFF.

This chain links TRBV15 with TRBJ2-7, with 8 bases matching TRBD1. J lost 6 bases, V lost 3 bases, and 7 bases had no gene match. The germline gives CDR1 LNHNV, CDR2 YYDKDF (reference sequence). This CDR3 is 14 amino acids long. CDR3 sequence: CATSSARGLGEQYF. In DNA form, the CDR3 reads TGTGCCACCAGCAGTGCCAGGGGGCTTGGCGAGCAGTACTTC.

The chain employs TRBV18 and TRBJ2-2; perhaps TRBD1 as D (5 bases). V was shortened by 5 bases and J by 7 bases, with 14 bases between the two germline ends. This CDR3 comprises 14 residues. Per the germline V gene, CDR1 is KGHSH and CDR2 is LQKENI. The CDR3 coding sequence is TGTGCCAGCTCAAAACAGCAGGGTGACGGGGAGCTGTTTTTT. Protein sequence: CASSKQQGDGELFF.

The rearrangement uses TRBV4-2 and TRBJ1-1; TRBD1 matches 10 bases. With V trimmed by 1 base and J by 0 bases, 11 bases remained unmatched. This CDR3 is built from 19 residues. Looked up from germline, CDR1 is LGHNA and CDR2 is YNFKEQ. CDR3 residues: CASSQVPGQGRGMNTEAFF. CDR3 nucleotides: TGTGCCAGCAGCCAAGTCCCGGGACAGGGGAGGGGTATGAACACTGAAGCTTTCTTT.

The chain uses TRBV10-1 and TRBJ2-2, with 7 bases matching TRBD1. V shed 5 bases and J 2 bases; nucleotides not matched to a gene: 5. This CDR3 comprises 15 residues. Germline V gene sequence: CDR1 WNHNN, CDR2 SYGVQD (reference sequence). This chain's CDR3 is CASSTGTVNTGELFF. Written as DNA, the CDR3 is TGCGCCAGCAGTACCGGGACAGTTAACACCGGGGAGCTGTTTTTT.

This clone was observed a single time. The chain carries TRBV18 and TRBJ1-5; D is perhaps TRBD1 (6 bases). Trimming cost V 2 bases and J 6 bases, with 11 bases left between them. Germline loops: CDR1 KGHSH, CDR2 LQKENI. This CDR3 has 14 residues. The CDR3 bases are TGTGCCAGCTCACCATCGACAGGAGGTCAGCCCCAGCATTTT. Its translation is CASSPSTGGQPQHF.

V usage is TRBV4-3 and J usage is TRBJ2-3, with no clear D. Germline V gene data show CDR1 as LGHNA and CDR2 as YSLEER. The CDR3 contains 17 residues. The V end was cut by 1 base, the J end by 3 bases, with 17 bases between. This CDR3 is CASSQAAENEVTDTQYF. The CDR3 DNA sequence: TGCGCCAGCAGCCAAGCCGCGGAAAACGAGGTTACAGATACGCAGTATTTT.

This chain connects TRBV27 to TRBJ2-7; 7 bases are shared with TRBD2. Unmatched junction bases numbered 9, after V lost 10 bases and J lost 0 bases. Germline V gene lookup returns CDR1 MNHEY and CDR2 SMNVEV (reference sequence). The CDR3 loop spans 14 amino acids. CDR3 in amino acids: CATRTGRLSYEQYF. The CDR3 DNA reads as TGTGCCACTCGTACCGGGAGGCTCTCCTACGAGCAGTACTTC.

The genes are TRBV7-3 and TRBJ2-5; 9 bases line up with TRBD2. CDR3 length: 14 residues. The germline V gene has CDR1 SGHTA and CDR2 FQGTGA. J lost 4 bases, V lost 5 bases, and 5 bases had no gene match. This chain's CDR3 is CASSPSGMAETQYF. The CDR3 nucleotides are TGTGCCAGCAGCCCTAGCGGGATGGCAGAGACCCAGTACTTC.

V is TRBV6-1 and J is TRBJ2-2; D remains ambiguous. V shed 6 bases and J shed 9 bases, with 8 bases lying between them. The CDR3 loop spans 11 amino acids. CDR1 and CDR2 from the germline V gene are MNHNS and SASEGT. CDR3: CASSEYRELFF. CDR3 bases: TGTGCCAGCAGCGAGTACCGGGAGCTGTTTTTT.

The chain couples TRBV6-5 to TRBJ2-7; possible D gene TRBD1, 6 bases. The CDR3 is 15 amino acids. From germline, CDR1 is MNHEY and CDR2 SVGAGI. Trimming took 6 bases from V and 6 from J, leaving 21 bases between them. The CDR3: CASRYNDRYLGEQYF. The CDR3 DNA follows: TGTGCCAGCAGATATAACGACAGGTACCTAGGCGAGCAGTACTTC.

The rearrangement joins TRBV2 to TRBJ2-7; 10 bases match TRBD1. The junction had 5 bases not matched to a gene; V was cut back by 3 bases and J by 3 bases. The CDR3 has 15 residues. Germline CDR1 is SNHLY and CDR2 is FYNNEI. CDR3 DNA sequence: TGTGCCAGCAGTGACGGCCGGACAGGGGGCTACGAGCAGTACTTC. Protein sequence: CASSDGRTGGYEQYF.